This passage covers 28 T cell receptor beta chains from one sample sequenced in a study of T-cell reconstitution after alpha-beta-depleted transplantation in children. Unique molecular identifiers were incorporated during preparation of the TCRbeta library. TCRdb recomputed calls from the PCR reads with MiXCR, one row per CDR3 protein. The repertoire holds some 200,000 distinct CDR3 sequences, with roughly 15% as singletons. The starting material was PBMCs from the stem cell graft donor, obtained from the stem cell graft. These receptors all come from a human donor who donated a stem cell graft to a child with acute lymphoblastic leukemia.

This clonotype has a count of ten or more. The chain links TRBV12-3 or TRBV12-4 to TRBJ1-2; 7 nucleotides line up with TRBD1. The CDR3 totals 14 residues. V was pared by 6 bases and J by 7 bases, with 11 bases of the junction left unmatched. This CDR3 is CASRKGGPASGYTF. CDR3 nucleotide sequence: TGTGCCAGCAGAAAAGGGGGCCCGGCCAGTGGCTACACCTTC.

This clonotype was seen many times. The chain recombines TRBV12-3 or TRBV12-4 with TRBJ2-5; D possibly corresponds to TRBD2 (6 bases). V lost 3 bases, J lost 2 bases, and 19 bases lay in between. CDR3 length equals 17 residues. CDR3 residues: CASSFSGRPTTQETQYF. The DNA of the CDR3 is TGTGCCAGCAGTTTTAGCGGCAGACCGACTACACAAGAGACCCAGTACTTC.

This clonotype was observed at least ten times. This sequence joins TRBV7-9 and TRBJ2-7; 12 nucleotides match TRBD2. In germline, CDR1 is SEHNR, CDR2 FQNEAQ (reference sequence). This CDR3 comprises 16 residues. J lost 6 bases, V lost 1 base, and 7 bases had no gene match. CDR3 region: CASSLGRTTSGSEQYF. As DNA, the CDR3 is TGTGCCAGCAGCTTAGGACGCACGACTAGCGGGAGCGAGCAGTACTTC.

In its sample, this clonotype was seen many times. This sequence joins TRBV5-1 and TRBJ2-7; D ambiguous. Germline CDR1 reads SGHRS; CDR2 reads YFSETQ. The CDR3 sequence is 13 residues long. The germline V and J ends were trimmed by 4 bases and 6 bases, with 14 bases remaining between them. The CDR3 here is CASSQLVMGEQYF. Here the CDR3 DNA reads TGCGCCAGCAGCCAGCTCGTGATGGGCGAGCAGTACTTC.

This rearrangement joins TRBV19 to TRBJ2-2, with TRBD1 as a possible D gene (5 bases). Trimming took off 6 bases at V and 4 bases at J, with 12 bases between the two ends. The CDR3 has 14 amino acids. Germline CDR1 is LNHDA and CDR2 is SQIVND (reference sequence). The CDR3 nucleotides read TGTGCCAGTAGGACAGATTCTGGCACCGGGGAGCTGTTTTTT. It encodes CASRTDSGTGELFF.

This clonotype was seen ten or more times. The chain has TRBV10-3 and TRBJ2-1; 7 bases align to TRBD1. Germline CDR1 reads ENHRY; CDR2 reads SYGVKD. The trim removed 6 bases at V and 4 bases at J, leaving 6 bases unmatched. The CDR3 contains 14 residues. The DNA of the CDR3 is TGTGCCATCAGGGAAGGGGGCAGTTACAATGAGCAGTTCTTC. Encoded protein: CAIREGGSYNEQFF.

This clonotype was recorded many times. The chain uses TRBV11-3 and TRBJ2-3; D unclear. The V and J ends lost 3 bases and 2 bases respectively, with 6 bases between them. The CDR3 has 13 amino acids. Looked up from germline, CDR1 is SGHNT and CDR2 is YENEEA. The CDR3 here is CASSFVLTDTQYF. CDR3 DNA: TGTGCCAGCAGCTTCGTACTCACAGATACGCAGTATTTT.

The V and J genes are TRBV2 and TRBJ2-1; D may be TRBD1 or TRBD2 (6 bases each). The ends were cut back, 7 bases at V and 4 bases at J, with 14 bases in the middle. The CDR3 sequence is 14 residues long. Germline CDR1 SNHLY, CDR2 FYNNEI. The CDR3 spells CASTRRGEYNEQFF. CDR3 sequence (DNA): TGTGCCAGCACCCGGAGGGGGGAGTACAATGAGCAGTTCTTC.

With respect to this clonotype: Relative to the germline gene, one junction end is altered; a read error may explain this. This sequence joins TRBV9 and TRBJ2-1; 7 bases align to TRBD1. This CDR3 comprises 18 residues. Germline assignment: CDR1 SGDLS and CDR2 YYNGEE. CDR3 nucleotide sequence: TGTGCCAGCAGCGAACGGGGCCAGGGGGTCACCTTGGGGAATGCGCAGTTCTTC. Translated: CASSERGQGVTLGNAQFF.

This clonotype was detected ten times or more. CDR3: CASSSHGQGAYEQYF. The CDR3 DNA follows: TGTGCCAGCAGTTCGCACGGACAGGGCGCGTACGAGCAGTACTTC. The rearrangement uses TRBV12-3 or TRBV12-4 and TRBJ2-7; 8 nucleotides agree with TRBD1. This CDR3 has 15 residues. The J segment lost 4 bases and the V segment lost 4 bases, leaving 9 bases of the junction unmatched.

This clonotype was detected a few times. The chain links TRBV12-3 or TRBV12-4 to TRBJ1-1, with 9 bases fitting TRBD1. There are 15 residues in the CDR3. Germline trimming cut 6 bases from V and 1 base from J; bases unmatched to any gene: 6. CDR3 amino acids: CASSPGQGRNTEAFF. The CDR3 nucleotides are TGTGCCAGCAGCCCGGGACAGGGAAGGAACACTGAAGCTTTCTTT.

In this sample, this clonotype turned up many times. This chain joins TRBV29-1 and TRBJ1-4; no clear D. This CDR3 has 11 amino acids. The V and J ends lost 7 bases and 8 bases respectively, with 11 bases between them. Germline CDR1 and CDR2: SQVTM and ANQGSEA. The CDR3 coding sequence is TGCAGCGCTGGGGAGGGAGAAAAACTGTTTTTT. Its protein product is CSAGEGEKLFF.

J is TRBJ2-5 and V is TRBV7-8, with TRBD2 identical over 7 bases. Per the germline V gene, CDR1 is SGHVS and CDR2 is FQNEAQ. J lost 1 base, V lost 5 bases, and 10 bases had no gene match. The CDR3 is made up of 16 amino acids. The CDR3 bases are TGTGCCAGCAGCCCTAGGGGCGGGGGTATCCAAGAGACCCAGTACTTC. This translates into CASSPRGGGIQETQYF.

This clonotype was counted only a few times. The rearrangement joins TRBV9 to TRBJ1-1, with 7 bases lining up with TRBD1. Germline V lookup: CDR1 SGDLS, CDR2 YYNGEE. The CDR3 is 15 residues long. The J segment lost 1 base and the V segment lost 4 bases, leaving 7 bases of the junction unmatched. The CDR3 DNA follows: TGTGCCAGCAGCAAACGGACAGGTTGGAACACTGAAGCTTTCTTT. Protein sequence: CASSKRTGWNTEAFF.

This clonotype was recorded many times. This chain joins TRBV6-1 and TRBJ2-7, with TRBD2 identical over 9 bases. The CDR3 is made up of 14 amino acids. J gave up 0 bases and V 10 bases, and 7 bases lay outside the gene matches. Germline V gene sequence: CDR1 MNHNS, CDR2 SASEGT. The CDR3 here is CATQPGLASYEQYF. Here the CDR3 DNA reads TGTGCCACCCAACCGGGACTAGCCTCCTACGAGCAGTACTTC.

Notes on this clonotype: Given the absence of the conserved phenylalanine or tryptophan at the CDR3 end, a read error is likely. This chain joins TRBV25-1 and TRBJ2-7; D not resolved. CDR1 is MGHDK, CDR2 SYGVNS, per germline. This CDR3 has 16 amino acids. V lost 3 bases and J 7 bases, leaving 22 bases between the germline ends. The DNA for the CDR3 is TGTGCCAGCAGTGAGAACCCGGTTGACATCAAAGGAGAGCAGTACTTA. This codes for CASSENPVDIKGEQYL.

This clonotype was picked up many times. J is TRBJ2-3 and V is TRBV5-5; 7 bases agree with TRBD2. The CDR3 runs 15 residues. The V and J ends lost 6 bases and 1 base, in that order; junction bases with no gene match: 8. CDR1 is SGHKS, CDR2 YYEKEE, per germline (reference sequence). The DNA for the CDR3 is TGTGCCAGCATACCAGCGGGAATAGGCACAGATACGCAGTATTTT. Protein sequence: CASIPAGIGTDTQYF.

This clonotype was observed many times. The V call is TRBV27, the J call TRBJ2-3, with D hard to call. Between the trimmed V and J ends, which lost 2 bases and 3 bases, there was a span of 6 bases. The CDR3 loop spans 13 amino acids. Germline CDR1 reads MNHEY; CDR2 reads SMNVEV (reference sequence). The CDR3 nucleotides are TGTGCCAGCAGTTTAACGCAGACAGATACGCAGTATTTT. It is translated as CASSLTQTDTQYF.

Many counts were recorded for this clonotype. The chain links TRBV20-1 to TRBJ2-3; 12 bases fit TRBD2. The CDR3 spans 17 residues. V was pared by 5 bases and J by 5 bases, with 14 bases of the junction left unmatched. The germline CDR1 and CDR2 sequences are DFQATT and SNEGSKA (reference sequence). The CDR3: CSALGLAGSLFEDTQYF. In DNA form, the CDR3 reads TGCAGTGCTTTGGGACTAGCGGGCAGCCTTTTCGAAGATACGCAGTATTTT.

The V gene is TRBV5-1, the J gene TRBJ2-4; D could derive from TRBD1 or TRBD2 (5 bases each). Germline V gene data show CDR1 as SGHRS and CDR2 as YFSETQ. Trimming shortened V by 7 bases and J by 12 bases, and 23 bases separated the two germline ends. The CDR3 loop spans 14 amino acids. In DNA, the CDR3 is TGCGCCAGCCGGGGCGAGGGGAGTTGGGCCAGTCAGTACTTC. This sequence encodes CASRGEGSWASQYF.

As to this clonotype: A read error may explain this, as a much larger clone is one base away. The CDR3 protein is CASSPLQGTNQYF. As DNA, the CDR3 is TGTGCCAGCAGCCCTTTACAGGGAACCAACCAGTACTTC. The rearrangement links TRBV12-3 or TRBV12-4 to TRBJ2-7; weak D call: TRBD1 (6 bases). Trimming shortened V by 6 bases and J by 10 bases, and 19 bases separated the two germline ends. The CDR3 consists of 13 residues.

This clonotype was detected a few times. The CDR3 DNA sequence: TGCGCCAGCAGCCTCCAGACAGGATTGGGTGAAAAACTGTTTTTT. This sequence encodes CASSLQTGLGEKLFF. This rearrangement joins TRBV5-1 to TRBJ1-4, with D tentatively TRBD1 (6 bases). The CDR3 length is 15 residues. CDR1 SGHRS and CDR2 YFSETQ come from the germline V gene. With 4 bases removed from V and 7 bases from J, the gap between germline ends came to 17 bases.

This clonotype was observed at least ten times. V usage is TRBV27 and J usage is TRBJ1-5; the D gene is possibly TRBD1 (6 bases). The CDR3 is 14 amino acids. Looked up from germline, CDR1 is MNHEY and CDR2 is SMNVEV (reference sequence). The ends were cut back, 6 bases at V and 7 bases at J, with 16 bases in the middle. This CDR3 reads CASRPAGGSQPQHF. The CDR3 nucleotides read TGTGCCAGCAGGCCCGCCGGGGGCAGCCAGCCCCAGCATTTT.

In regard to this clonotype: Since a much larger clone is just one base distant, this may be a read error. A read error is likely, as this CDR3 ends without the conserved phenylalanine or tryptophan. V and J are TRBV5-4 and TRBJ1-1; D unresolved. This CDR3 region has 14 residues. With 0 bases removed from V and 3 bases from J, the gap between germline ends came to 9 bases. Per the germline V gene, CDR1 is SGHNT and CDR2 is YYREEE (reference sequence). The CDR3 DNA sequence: TGTGCCAGCAGCTTGGACATGGCGGACACTGAAGCTTTCTTG. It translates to CASSLDMADTEAFL.

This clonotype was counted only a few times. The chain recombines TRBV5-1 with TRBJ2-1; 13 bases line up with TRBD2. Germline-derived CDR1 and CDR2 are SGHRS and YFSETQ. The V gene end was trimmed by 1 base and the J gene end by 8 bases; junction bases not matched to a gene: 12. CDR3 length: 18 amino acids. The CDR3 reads CASSLFGLAGVSIDEQFF. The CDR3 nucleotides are TGCGCCAGCAGCTTGTTCGGACTAGCGGGAGTCTCCATCGATGAGCAGTTCTTC.

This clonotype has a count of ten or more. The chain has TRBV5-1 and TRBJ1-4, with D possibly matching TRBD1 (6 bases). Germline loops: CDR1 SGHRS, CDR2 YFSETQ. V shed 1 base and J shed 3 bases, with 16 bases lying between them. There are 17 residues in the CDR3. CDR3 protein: CASSLNSGALPNEKLFF. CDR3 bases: TGCGCCAGCAGCTTGAACTCGGGGGCACTTCCTAATGAAAAACTGTTTTTT.

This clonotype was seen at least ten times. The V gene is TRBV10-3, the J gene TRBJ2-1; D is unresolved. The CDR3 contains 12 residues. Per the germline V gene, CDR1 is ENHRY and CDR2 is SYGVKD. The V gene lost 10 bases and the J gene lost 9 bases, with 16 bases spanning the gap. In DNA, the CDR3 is TGTGCCACGAGGCGTAGTGAAACTGAGCAGTTCTTC. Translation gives CATRRSETEQFF.

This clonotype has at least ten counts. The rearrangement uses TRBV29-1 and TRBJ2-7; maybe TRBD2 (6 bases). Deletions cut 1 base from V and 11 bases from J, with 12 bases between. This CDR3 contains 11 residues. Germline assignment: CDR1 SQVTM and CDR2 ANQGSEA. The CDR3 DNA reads TGCAGCGTTGAAGGGCTGCGGGATGAGTACTTC. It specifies CSVEGLRDEYF.